A selection of T cell receptor beta chains follows, all from one sample in a study of shared clonotypes between healthy human individuals. This table comes from immunoSEQ multiplex PCR, and its TCRdb copy is limited to in-frame clones, with some not included. The data contain a few million clones, approximately 94% of them seen just once; the ten biggest clones take up over 0.12%. What was sequenced was naive CD4+ T cells sorted from blood. Receptors originate from a man aged 18 to 29 in good health. Each CDR3 is given with its conserved first and last residue. Each record gives: clone size, J gene, V gene, CDR3 protein. Expanded clones get a size class; other rows say once, few or many, or leave the size out.

- TRBJ2-5 TRBV20-1 CSATRGETQYF
- TRBJ2-7 TRBV10-3 CASQRTSGFSYEQYF
- TRBJ2-7 TRBV7-9 CASSVGLAGGYEQYF
- TRBJ2-3 TRBV18 CASSPRLLAGSTDTQYF
- TRBJ2-7 TRBV5-1 CASNRDRGFEQYF
- TRBJ1-4 TRBV5-5 CASSRDSGSEKLFF
- TRBJ2-1 TRBV7-9 CASSTQGLVERDEQFF
- TRBJ2-1 TRBV18 CASGLLPPRGSINEQFF
- TRBJ1-2 TRBV7-2 CASSSFQRRSYGYTF
- TRBJ2-1 TRBV18 CASSPLALSYNEQFF
- TRBJ1-1 TRBV7-9 CASSLVVNVGQPEAFF
- TRBJ2-7 TRBV6-5 CASSNLGGQGLEQYF
- TRBJ1-3 TRBV7-8 CATPAQDGNTIYF
- TRBJ2-7 TRBV6-6 CASSRTGIGHSYEQYF
- TRBJ2-4 TRBV10-1 CASSLAGEDIQYF
- TRBJ2-7 TRBV9 CASSGTGSSYEQYF
few TRBJ2-7 TRBV10-3 CASSKAYEQYF
once TRBJ2-3 TRBV28 CASHSPGRVRTDTQYF
- TRBJ2-7 TRBV18 CASSGGPSGEQYF
- TRBJ2-5 TRBV7-3 CASSFLALAGRETQYF
- TRBJ2-7 TRBV4-1 CASSQPGRVWDEQYF
- TRBJ2-7 TRBV10-2 CASSLAHSYEQYF
- TRBJ2-3 TRBV28 CASSFGEAGTTDTQYF
- TRBJ2-3 TRBV7-9 CASSLGTRDTQYF
- TRBJ2-1 TRBV7-9 CASSSGQGSGNEQFF
- TRBJ2-1 TRBV18 CASSPGGGPNEQFF
- TRBJ1-2 TRBV7-2 CASSLAEGNYGYTF
- TRBJ1-1 TRBV10-2 CASSDLTGNVAFF